The present TCR beta chain was sequenced within a study of blood T cell repertoires in COVID-19. TCRdb's table, derived via immunoSEQ multiplex PCR, lists solely in-frame clones and lacks some. Of approximately 380,000 clones in the sample, approximately 90% were seen once. Trimming removed 2 bases from V and 8 bases from J, with 15 bases in between. The germline V gene has CDR1 MNHEY and CDR2 SVGAGI. The CDR3 runs 15 residues. The receptor was derived from a woman aged 40-49 years who had been exposed to COVID-19. The sequencing sample was made of PBMCs or T cells enriched from blood (not recorded which). The V gene is TRBV6-5, the J gene TRBJ1-4; tentative D call: TRBD1 (5 bases). CDR3 in DNA: TGTGCCAGCAGTTACAGGGGACCGACTAGGGAAAAACTGTTTTTT. This gives the protein CASSYRGPTREKLFF.